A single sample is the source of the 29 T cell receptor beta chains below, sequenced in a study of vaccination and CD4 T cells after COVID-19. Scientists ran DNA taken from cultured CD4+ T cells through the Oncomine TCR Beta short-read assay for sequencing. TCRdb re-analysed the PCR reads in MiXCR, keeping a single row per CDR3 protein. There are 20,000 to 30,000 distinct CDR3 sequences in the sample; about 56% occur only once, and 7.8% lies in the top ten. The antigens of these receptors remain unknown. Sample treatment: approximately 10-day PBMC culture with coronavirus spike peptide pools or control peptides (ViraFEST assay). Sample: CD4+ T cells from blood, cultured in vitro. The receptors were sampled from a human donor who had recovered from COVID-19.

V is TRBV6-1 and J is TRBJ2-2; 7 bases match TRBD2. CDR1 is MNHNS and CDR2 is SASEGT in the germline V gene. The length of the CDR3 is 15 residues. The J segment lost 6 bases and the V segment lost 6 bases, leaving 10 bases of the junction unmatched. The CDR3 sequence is CASRSGNNMAGELFF. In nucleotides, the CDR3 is TGTGCCAGCAGGAGCGGGAACAATATGGCCGGGGAGCTGTTTTTT.

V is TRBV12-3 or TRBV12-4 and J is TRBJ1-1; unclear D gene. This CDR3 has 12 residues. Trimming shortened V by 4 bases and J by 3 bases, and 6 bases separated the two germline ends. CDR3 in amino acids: CASSSSYTEAFF. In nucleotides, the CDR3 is TGTGCCAGCAGTTCAAGCTACACTGAAGCTTTCTTT.

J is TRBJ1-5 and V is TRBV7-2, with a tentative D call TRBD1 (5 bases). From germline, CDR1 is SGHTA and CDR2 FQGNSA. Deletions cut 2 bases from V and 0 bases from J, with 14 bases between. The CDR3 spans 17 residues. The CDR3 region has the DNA TGTGCCAGCAGCTTAAGAGTCGGGACGGCTAGCAATCAGCCCCAGCATTTT. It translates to CASSLRVGTASNQPQHF.

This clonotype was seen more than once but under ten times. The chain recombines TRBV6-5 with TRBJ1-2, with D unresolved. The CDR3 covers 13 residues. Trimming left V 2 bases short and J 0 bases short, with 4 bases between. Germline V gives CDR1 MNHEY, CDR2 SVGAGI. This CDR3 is CASSYKTNYGYTF. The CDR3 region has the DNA TGTGCCAGCAGTTACAAGACTAACTATGGCTACACCTTC.

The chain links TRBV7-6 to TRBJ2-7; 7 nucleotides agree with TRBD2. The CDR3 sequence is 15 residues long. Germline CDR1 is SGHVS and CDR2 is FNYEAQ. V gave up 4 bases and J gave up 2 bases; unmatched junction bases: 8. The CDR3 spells CASSSRGGSPYEQYF. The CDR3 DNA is TGTGCCAGCAGCTCCCGCGGGGGTAGCCCCTACGAGCAGTACTTC.

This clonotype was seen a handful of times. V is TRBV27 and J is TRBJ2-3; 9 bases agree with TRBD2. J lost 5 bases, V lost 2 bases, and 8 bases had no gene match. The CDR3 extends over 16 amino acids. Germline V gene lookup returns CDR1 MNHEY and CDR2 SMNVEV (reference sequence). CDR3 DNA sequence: TGTGCCAGCAGTTTAAGTCGCCTAGCGGGAAGAGATACGCAGTATTTT. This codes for CASSLSRLAGRDTQYF.

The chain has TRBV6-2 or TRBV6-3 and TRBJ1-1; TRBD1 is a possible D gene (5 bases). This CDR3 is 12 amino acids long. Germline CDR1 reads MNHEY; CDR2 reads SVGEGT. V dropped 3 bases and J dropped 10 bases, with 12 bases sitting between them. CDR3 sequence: CASSYPGRVAFF. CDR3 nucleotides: TGTGCCAGCAGTTATCCAGGGAGGGTAGCTTTCTTT.

This CDR3 is CASSPWDLEQYF. CDR3 DNA sequence: TGTGCCAGCAGCCCCTGGGACCTCGAGCAGTACTTC. J is TRBJ2-7 and V is TRBV7-9; D tentatively reads TRBD1 or TRBD2 (5 bases each). The CDR3 consists of 12 residues. From germline, CDR1 is SEHNR and CDR2 FQNEAQ (reference sequence). The V end was cut by 5 bases, the J end by 6 bases, with 11 bases between. Based on the CDR3 plus reference TRBV7-9 and TRBJ2-7, the full variable domain is DTGVSQNPRHKITKRGQNVTFRCDPISEHNRLYWYRQTLGQGPEFLTYFQNEAQLEKSRLLSDRFSAERPKGSFSTLEIQRTEQGDSAMYLCASSPWDLEQYFGPGTRLTVT.

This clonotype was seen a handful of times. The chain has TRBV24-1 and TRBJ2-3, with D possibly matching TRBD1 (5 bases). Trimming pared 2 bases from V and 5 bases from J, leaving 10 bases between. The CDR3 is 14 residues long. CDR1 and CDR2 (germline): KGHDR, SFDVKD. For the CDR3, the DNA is TGTGCCACCAGTGATTACAGGTCGGGAGATACGCAGTATTTT. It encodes CATSDYRSGDTQYF.

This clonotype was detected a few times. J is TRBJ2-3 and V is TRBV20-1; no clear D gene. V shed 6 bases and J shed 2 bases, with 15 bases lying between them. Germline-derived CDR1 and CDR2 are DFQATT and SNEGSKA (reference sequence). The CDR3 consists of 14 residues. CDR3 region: CSASVLGSTDTQYF. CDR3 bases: TGCAGTGCCTCAGTGTTAGGGTCCACAGATACGCAGTATTTT.

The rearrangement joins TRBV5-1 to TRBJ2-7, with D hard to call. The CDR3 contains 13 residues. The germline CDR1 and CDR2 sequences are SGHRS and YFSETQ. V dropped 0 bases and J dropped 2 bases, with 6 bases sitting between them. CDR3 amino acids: CASSLDTPYEQYF. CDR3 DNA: TGCGCCAGCAGCTTGGACACTCCCTACGAGCAGTACTTC.

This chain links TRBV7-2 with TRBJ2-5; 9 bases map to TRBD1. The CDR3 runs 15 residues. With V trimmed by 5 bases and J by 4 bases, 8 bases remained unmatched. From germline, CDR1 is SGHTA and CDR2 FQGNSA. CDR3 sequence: CASSDRGDVIETQYF. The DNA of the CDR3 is TGTGCCAGCAGCGACAGGGGGGACGTAATAGAGACCCAGTACTTC.

The CDR3 coding sequence is TGTGCCTGCCACAAACGGACAGTGGGAACCGGGGAGCTGTTTTTT. Encoded protein: CACHKRTVGTGELFF. The V gene is TRBV30, the J gene TRBJ2-2; D possibly corresponds to TRBD1 (6 bases). This CDR3 contains 15 residues. From germline, CDR1 is GTSNPN and CDR2 SVGIG (reference sequence). Trimming cost V 6 bases and J 5 bases, with 19 bases left between them.

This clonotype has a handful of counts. CDR3 loop: CATSRDLRAEAFF. For the CDR3, the DNA is TGTGCCACCAGCAGAGATCTAAGGGCTGAAGCTTTCTTT. This chain links TRBV15 with TRBJ1-1; D remains ambiguous. CDR3 length: 13 residues. Germline lookup yields CDR1 LNHNV and CDR2 YYDKDF (reference sequence). The V end lost 0 bases, the J end lost 6 bases, and 8 bases lay between the germline ends.

The CDR3 spells CASSLEVLTVTSTDTQYF. Written as DNA, the CDR3 is TGTGCCAGCAGCTTAGAAGTGCTTACGGTAACTAGCACAGATACGCAGTATTTT. The chain links TRBV7-9 to TRBJ2-3; the D is unclear. The CDR3 contains 18 residues. CDR1 and CDR2 (germline): SEHNR, FQNEAQ (reference sequence). Trimming pared 1 base from V and 0 bases from J, leaving 17 bases between.

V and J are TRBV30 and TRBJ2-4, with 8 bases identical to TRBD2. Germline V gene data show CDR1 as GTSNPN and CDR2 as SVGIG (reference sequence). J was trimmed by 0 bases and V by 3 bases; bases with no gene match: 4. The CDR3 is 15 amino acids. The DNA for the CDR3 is TGTGCCTGGAGCTATAGCGGGACAGCCAAAAACATTCAGTACTTC. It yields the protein CAWSYSGTAKNIQYF. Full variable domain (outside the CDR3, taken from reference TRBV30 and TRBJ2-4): SQTIHQWPATLVQPVGSPLSLECTVEGTSNPNLYWYRQAAGRGLQLLFYSVGIGQISSEVPQNLSASRPQDRQFILSSKKLLLSDSGFYLCAWSYSGTAKNIQYFGAGTRLSVL.

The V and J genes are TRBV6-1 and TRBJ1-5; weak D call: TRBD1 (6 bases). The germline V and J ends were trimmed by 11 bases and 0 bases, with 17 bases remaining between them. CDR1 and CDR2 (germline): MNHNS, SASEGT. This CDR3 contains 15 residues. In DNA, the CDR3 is TGTGCCGCGGGCAGGGGAGGGTATAGCAATCAGCCCCAGCATTTT. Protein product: CAAGRGGYSNQPQHF.

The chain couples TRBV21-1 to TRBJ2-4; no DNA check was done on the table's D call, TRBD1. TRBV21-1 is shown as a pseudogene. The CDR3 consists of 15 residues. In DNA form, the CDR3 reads TGTGCCAGCAGCTATATTGACAGGGGGCTGCACATTCAGTACTTC. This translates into CASSYIDRGLHIQYF.

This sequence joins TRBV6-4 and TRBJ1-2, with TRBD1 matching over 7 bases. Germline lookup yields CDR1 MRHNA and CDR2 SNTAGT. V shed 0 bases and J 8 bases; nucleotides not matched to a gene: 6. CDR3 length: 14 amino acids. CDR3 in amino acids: CASSDSTGSRGYTF. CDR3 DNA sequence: TGTGCCAGCAGTGACTCGACAGGGTCTCGCGGCTACACCTTC.

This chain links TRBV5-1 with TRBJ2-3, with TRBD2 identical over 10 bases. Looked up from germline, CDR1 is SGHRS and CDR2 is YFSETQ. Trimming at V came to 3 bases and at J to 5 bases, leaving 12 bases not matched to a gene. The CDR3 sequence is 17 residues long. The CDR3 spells CASSSQVLSSGGDTQYF. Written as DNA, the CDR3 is TGCGCCAGCAGCTCCCAGGTATTGTCTAGCGGGGGAGATACGCAGTATTTT.

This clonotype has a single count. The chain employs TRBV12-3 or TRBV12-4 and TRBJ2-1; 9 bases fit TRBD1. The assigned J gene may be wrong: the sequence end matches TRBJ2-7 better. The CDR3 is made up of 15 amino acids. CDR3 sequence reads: CASSLLGQGMYEQYF. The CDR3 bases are TGTGCCAGCAGTCTACTAGGACAGGGGATGTACGAGCAGTACTTC.

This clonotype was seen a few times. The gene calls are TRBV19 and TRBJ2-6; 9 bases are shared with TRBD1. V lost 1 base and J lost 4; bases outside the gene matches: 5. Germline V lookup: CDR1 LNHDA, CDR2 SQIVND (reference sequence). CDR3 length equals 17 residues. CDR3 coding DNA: TGTGCCAGTAGTATAGGGACAGGGGTATCAGGGGCCAACGTCCTGACTTTC. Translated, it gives CASSIGTGVSGANVLTF.

This CDR3 reads CASSRGGADSPLHF. CDR3 coding DNA: TGTGCCAGCAGCCGAGGGGGCGCGGATTCACCCCTCCACTTT. The rearrangement links TRBV11-2 to TRBJ1-6; 7 nucleotides align to TRBD1. Germline V gene lookup returns CDR1 SGHAT and CDR2 FQNNGV. V was clipped by 5 bases and J by 8 bases; unmatched bases: 6. The CDR3 has 14 amino acids.

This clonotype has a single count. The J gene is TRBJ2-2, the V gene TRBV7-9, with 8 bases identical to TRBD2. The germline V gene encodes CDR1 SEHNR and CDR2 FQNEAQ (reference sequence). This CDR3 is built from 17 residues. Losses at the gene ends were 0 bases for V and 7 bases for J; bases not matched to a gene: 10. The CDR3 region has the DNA TGTGCCAGCAGCTTAGCCCCGGGACTAGAGACGGGCGGGGAGCTGTTTTTT. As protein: CASSLAPGLETGGELFF.

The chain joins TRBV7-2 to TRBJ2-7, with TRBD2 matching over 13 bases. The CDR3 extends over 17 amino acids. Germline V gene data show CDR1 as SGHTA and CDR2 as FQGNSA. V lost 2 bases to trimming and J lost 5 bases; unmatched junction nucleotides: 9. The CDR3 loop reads CASSLLPTSGRGHEQYF. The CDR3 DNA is TGTGCCAGCAGCTTATTACCCACTAGCGGGAGGGGCCACGAGCAGTACTTC. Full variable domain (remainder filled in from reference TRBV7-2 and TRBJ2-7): GAGVSQSPSNKVTEKGKDVELRCDPISGHTALYWYRQSLGQGLEFLIYFQGNSAPDKSGLPSDRFSAERTGGSVSTLTIQRTQQEDSAVYLCASSLLPTSGRGHEQYFGPGTRLTVT.

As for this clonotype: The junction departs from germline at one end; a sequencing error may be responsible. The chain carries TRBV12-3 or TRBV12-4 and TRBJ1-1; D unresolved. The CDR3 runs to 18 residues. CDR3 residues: CASRLGVRRDLGNTEAFF. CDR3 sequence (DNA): TGTGCCAGCAGGTTAGGTGTCAGGCGAGACTTAGGGAACACTGAAGCTTTCTTT.

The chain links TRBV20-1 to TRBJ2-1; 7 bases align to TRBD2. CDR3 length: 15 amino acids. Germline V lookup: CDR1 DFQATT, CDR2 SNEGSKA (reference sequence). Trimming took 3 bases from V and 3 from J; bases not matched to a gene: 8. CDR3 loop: CSARKRTSDYNEQFF. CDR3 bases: TGCAGTGCTAGGAAGCGAACTAGCGACTACAATGAGCAGTTCTTC.

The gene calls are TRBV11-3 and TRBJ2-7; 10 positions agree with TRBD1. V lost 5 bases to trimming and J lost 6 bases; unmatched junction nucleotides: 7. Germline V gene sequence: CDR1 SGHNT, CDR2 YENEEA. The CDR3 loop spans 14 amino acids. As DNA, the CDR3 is TGTGCCAGCAGCCCCAGGACAGGGGGATCCGAGCAGTACTTC. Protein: CASSPRTGGSEQYF.

The CDR3 region is CASSMVGDILETQYF. Written as DNA, the CDR3 is TGTGCCAGTAGTATGGTGGGGGATATCCTGGAGACCCAGTACTTC. The V call is TRBV19, the J call TRBJ2-5; D may be TRBD1 or TRBD2 (5 bases each). CDR3 length: 15 residues. Germline V CDR1 and CDR2: LNHDA, SQIVND (reference sequence). V dropped 3 bases and J dropped 5 bases, with 16 bases sitting between them.